This T cell receptor (beta chain) was found in a study of shared clonotypes between healthy human individuals. Study-wide context: Samples came from two female and three male donors aged 18 to 49.

Donors had no recently reported acute infections or vaccinations and were HIV-negative. CDR3 size: 16 residues. With 2 bases removed from V and 0 bases from J, the gap between germline ends came to 10 bases. In germline, CDR1 is SGHTA, CDR2 FQGNSA. The data were produced by immunoSEQ multiplex PCR, yet TCRdb's version contains in-frame clones alone and is incomplete. Among some 2.3 million clones listed, approximately 93% were seen once. V is TRBV7-2 and J is TRBJ2-2; possibly TRBD2 for D (6 bases). The sequencing sample was made of naive CD4+ T cells from PBMCs. The subset: CD45RA+ positively selected. This receptor was taken from a man between 18 and 35 years old in good health. Some clones in this sample may be carry-over from other donors' samples. DNA of the CDR3: TGTGCCAGCAGCTTACGTAGCGGAGCGAACACCGGGGAGCTGTTTTTT. Protein product: CASSLRSGANTGELFF.